These 3 T cell receptor beta chains share one sample of origin, sequenced in a study of CD8+ T cells in alopecia areata. Treatment defined: oral pan-JAK inhibitor, 5-10 mg twice daily. The authors extracted RNA and reverse transcribed it into cDNA as the sequencing template. Measured with immunoSEQ multiplex PCR; TCRdb has only the in-frame clones, and not every one. The table shows some 240,000 clones, with 50% to 60% occurring only once. The sequencing used CD4+ T cells sorted from blood, collected at week 4, from a patient treated with tofacitinib. The source of these receptors is a human donor with alopecia areata.

This chain connects TRBV12-5 to TRBJ1-5; tentatively, D is TRBD1 (6 bases). Germline assignment: CDR1 LGHNT and CDR2 FRNRAP. With 9 bases removed from V and 5 bases from J, the gap between germline ends came to 11 bases. CDR3 size: 12 residues. CDR3 sequence: CASTGPDQPQHF. CDR3 DNA: TGTGCTAGCACAGGGCCAGATCAGCCCCAGCATTTT.

This sequence joins TRBV13 and TRBJ1-4; D not certain. This CDR3 has 14 amino acids. Germline V gene sequence: CDR1 PRHDT, CDR2 FYEKMQ (reference sequence). The V gene lost 2 bases and the J gene lost 0 bases, with 4 bases spanning the gap. CDR3 sequence (DNA): TGTGCCAGCAGCTTAAAAACAACTAATGAAAAACTGTTTTTT. Translation gives CASSLKTTNEKLFF.

The chain combines TRBV19 with TRBJ1-4; D might be TRBD1 (5 bases). The V end lost 7 bases, the J end lost 5 bases, and 14 bases lay between the germline ends. The CDR3 sequence is 14 residues long. Germline lookup yields CDR1 LNHDA and CDR2 SQIVND (reference sequence). CDR3 coding DNA: TGTGCCAGTACGCGGGGGGACGGCAATGAAAAACTGTTTTTT. Its protein product is CASTRGDGNEKLFF.